Shown below are 4 T cell receptor beta chains from a single sample sequenced in a study of T cells expressing NK-cell markers. TCRdb reprocessed the 5' RACE reads and reports one entry per CDR3 protein, with no DNA. The ten most abundant clones cover approximately 59% of a sample with around 14,000 distinct CDR3 sequences. Sequenced material: blood T cells: a sorted CD56 or NKG2C T cell subset, CD4+ or CD8+ T cells, or bulk PBMC T cells (not recorded which). These receptors were collected from a man aged 18 to 69 in good health.

The V gene is TRBV5-1, the J gene TRBJ1-1. The CDR3 totals 14 residues. Germline V lookup: CDR1 SGHRS, CDR2 YFSETQ. The CDR3: CASSLSSANTEAFF.

This rearrangement joins TRBV4-3 to TRBJ2-5; no DNA is available, so the TRBD2 call from TCRdb remains unchecked. CDR3 size: 16 residues. The germline V gene has CDR1 LGHNA and CDR2 YSLEER. The CDR3 here is CASSQETSGGGETQYF.

The chain uses TRBV6-6 and TRBJ2-1. Germline V gives CDR1 MNHNY, CDR2 SVGAGI (reference sequence). This CDR3 region has 13 residues. CDR3 loop: CASSSSLGNEQFF.

The rearrangement links TRBV7-2 to TRBJ1-1; TCRdb outputs TRBD1, but without DNA this stays unchecked. The CDR3 has 12 residues. CDR1 is SGHTA, CDR2 FQGNSA, per germline. The CDR3: CASSLVGAAAFF.